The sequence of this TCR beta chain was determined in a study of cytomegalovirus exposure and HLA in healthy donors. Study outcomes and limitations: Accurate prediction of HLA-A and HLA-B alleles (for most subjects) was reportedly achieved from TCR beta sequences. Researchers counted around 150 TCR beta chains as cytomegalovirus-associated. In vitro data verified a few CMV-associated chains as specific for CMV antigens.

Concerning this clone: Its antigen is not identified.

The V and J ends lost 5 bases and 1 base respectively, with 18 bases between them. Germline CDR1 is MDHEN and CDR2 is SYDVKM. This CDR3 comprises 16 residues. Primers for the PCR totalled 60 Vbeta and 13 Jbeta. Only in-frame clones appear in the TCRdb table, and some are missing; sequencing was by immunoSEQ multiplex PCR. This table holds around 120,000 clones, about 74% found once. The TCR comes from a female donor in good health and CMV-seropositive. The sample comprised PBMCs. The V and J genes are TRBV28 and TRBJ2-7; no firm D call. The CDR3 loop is CASSPPQVETSYEQYF. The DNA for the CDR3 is TGTGCCAGCAGTCCGCCCCAGGTAGAGACGTCCTACGAGCAGTACTTC.